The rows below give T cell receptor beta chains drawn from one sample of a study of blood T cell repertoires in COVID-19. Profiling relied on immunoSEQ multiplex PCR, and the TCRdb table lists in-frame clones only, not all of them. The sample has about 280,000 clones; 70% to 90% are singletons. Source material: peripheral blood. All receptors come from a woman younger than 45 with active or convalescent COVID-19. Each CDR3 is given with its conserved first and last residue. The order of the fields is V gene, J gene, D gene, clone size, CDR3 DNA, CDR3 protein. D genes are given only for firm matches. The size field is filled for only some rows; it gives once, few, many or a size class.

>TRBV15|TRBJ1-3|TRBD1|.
TGTGCCACCAGGTCGGGACAGGGTAGATCCCACACCATATATTTT
CATRSGQGRSHTIYF
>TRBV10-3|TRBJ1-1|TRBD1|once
TGTGCCATCGGCCGGGACAGGGACACTGAAGCTTTCTTT
CAIGRDRDTEAFF
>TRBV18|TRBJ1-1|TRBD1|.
TGTGCCAGCTCACCACTAACCGCAGGGGGCGTGAACACTGAAGCTTTCTTT
CASSPLTAGGVNTEAFF
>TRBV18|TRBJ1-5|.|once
TGTGCCAGCTCACCACCGGGGCAGGGTGGACAGCCCCAGCATTTT
CASSPPGQGGQPQHF
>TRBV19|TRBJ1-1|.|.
TGTGCCAGTAGTAGACGGGGGGCGGGCACTGAAGCTTTCTTT
CASSRRGAGTEAFF
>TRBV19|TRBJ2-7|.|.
TGTGCCAGTAGTATTCCCAACACCCCCTACGAGCAGTACTTC
CASSIPNTPYEQYF
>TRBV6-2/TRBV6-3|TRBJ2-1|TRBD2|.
TGTGCCAGCAGTTCAAGCGGGGGGCCCTACAATGAGCAGTTCTTC
CASSSSGGPYNEQFF
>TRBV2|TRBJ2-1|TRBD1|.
TGTGCCAGCAGTGGACAGGGGACGAATGAGCAGTTCTTC
CASSGQGTNEQFF
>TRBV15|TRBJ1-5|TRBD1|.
TGTGCCACCAGCAGAGAACAGGGGTATCAGCCCCAGCATTTT
CATSREQGYQPQHF
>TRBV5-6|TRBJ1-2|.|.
TGTGCCAGCAGCTTAGGGCGGACAGACGGCTACACCTTC
CASSLGRTDGYTF
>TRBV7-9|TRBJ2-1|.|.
TGTGCCAGCAGCTTAAGGACAGATTCCTACAATGAGCAGTTCTTC
CASSLRTDSYNEQFF
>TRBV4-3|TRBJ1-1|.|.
TGCGCCAGCAGCCAAGATGGTATAGTAATGAACACTGAAGCTTTCTTT
CASSQDGIVMNTEAFF
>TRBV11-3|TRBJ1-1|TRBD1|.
TGTGCCATTACAGGGGAAAGAGCGCCCATGAACACTGAAGCTTTCTTT
CAITGERAPMNTEAFF
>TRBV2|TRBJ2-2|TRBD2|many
TGTGCCAGCTCCGAGCACGGGGGGGCCAACACCGGGGAGCTGTTTTTT
CASSEHGGANTGELFF
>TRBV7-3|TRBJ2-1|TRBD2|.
TGTGCCAGCAGCTTAAACCCAGCGGGGGGCGGGAATGAGCAGTTCTTC
CASSLNPAGGGNEQFF
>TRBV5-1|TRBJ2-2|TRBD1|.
TGCGCCAGCAGCAACCGGGACAGGGGTCCCAACACCGGGGAGCTGTTTTTT
CASSNRDRGPNTGELFF
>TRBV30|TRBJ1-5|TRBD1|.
TGTGCCTGGGATACAGGGGCTAGCAATCAGCCCCAGCATTTT
CAWDTGASNQPQHF
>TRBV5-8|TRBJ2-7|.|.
TGTGCCAGCAGCCCGGCAGGGACAATGGGCCAATACGAGCAGTACTTC
CASSPAGTMGQYEQYF
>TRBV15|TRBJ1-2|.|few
TGTGCCACCAGCAGAGATATAGGACAGTTCTATGGCTACACCTTC
CATSRDIGQFYGYTF
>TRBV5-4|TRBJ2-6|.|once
TGTGCCAGCGGCAACTCTGGGGCCAACGTCCTGACTTTC
CASGNSGANVLTF
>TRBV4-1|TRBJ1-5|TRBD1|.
TGCGCCAGCAGCCACCAGGGGGCCCTCGGGCAGCCCCAGCATTTT
CASSHQGALGQPQHF
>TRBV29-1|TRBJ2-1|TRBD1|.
TGCAGCGTTGAAGGGAGGCCGACAGGGGTCTACAATGAGCAGTTCTTC
CSVEGRPTGVYNEQFF
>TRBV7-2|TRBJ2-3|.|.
TGTGCCAGCAGCCTAAGTGGGGCCCTTAGCGGAAATACGCAGTATTTT
CASSLSGALSGNTQYF
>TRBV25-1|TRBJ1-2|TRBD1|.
TGTGCCAGCAGTGAATTTAAGGGGGACAGGTGGTCTGGCTACACCTTC
CASSEFKGDRWSGYTF
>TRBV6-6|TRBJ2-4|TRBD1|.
TGTGCCAGCAGTATAACGACAGGGATAAACATTCAGTACTTC
CASSITTGINIQYF
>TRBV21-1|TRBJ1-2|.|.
TGTGCCAGCGGAAAGCGCCCCGGGACAGGGATTGATGGCTACACCTTC
CASGKRPGTGIDGYTF
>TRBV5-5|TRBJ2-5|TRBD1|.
TGTGCCAGCAGCTTCTACGGGACAGGGGGCCAGGAGACCCAGTACTTC
CASSFYGTGGQETQYF
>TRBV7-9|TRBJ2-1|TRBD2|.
TGTGCCAGCAGCCTGGGACTAGCGGGGGAAAACTACAATGAGCAGTTCTTC
CASSLGLAGENYNEQFF
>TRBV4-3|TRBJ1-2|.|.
TGCGCCAGCAGCGAACACGGAGGAATCAATGGCTACACCTTC
CASSEHGGINGYTF
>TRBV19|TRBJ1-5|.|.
TGTGCCAGTAAGGGGGAGGGGGGCAATCAGCCCCAGCATTTT
CASKGEGGNQPQHF
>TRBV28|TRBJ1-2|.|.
TGTGCCAGCAGTTTATTACGGAGTGGCGGCTACACCTTC
CASSLLRSGGYTF
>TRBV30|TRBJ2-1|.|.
TGTGCCTGGACCCTCCCCCCCCCTCCTTTGGCCAATGAGCAGTTCTTC
CAWTLPPPPLANEQFF
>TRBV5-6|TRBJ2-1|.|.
TGTGCCAGCAGCTACTTCCTCTCCTACAATGAGCAGTTCTTC
CASSYFLSYNEQFF
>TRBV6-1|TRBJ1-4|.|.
TGTGCCAGCAGTGAAGGGACACCAGAGGTGTTTTTT
CASSEGTPEVFF
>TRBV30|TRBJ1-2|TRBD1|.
TGTGCCTGTGGGACAGGGGGTAACTATGGCTACACCTTC
CACGTGGNYGYTF
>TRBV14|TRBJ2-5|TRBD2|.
TGTGCCAGCAGCTTTCGACTAGCGGGGGTCCAAGAGACCCAGTACTTC
CASSFRLAGVQETQYF
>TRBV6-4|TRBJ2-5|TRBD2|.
TGTGCCAGCAGTGACCGCCTAGCGGGGGGGCCAGAGACCCAGTACTTC
CASSDRLAGGPETQYF
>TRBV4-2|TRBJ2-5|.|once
TGTGCCAGCAGCCAGACAGGGGAGGGCGAGACCCAGTACTTC
CASSQTGEGETQYF
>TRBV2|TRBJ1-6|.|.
TGTGCCAGCATAAGAATAAGGGAGGCACCCCTCCACTTT
CASIRIREAPLHF
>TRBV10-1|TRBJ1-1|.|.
TGCGCCAGCAGCATATCCACTATCGGCACTGAAGCTTTCTTT
CASSISTIGTEAFF
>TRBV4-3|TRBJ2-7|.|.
TGCGCCAGCAGCCAGGAGACCCGGGGTTACGAGCAGTACTTC
CASSQETRGYEQYF
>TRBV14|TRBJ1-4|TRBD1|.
TGTGCCAGCAGCCAAAAACCAGGGGGCGGTCGTGAAAAACTGTTTTTT
CASSQKPGGGREKLFF
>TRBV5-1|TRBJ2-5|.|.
TGCGCCAGCAGCTTGTGGGCAGGGAACTACCAAGAGACCCAGTACTTC
CASSLWAGNYQETQYF
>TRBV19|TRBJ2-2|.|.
TGTGCCAGTAGTATGGGGCTAGCGCTGAAAAACGGGGAGCTGTTTTTT
CASSMGLALKNGELFF
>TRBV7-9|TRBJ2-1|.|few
TGTGCCAGCAGCTTAGCGCTGAGCGGGCGAGCCTACAATGAGCAGTTCTTC
CASSLALSGRAYNEQFF
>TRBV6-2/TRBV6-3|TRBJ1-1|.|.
TGTGCCAGCAGTTTCCGGGACAAACAACCCAGGGGCACTGAAGCTTTCTTT
CASSFRDKQPRGTEAFF
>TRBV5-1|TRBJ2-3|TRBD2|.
TGCGCCAGCAGCTTGATGCTAGCGGGGTATTCCACTCGAGGCACAGATACGCAGTATTTT
CASSLMLAGYSTRGTDTQYF
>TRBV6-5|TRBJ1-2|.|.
TGTGCCACCTCCAGGGAAATTAACTATGGCTACACCTTC
CATSREINYGYTF
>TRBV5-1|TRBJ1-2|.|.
TGCGCCAGCAGCTTGGACGGCGGGCCTCCGGACTATGGCTACACCTTC
CASSLDGGPPDYGYTF
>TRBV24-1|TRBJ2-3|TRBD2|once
TGTGCCAAGACTAGCGGGGCTCCTCCCACAGATACGCAGTATTTT
CAKTSGAPPTDTQYF
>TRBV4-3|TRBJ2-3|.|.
TGCGCCAGCAGTCGACAGAGCACAGATACGCAGTATTTT
CASSRQSTDTQYF
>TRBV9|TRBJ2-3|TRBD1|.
TGTGCCAGCAGCGTAGGGACAGGGACTAGCACAGATACGCAGTATTTT
CASSVGTGTSTDTQYF
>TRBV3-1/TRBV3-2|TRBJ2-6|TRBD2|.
TGTGCCAGCAGCCAAGAAAGACTAGCGGGGGGATCCTCTGGGGCCAACGTCCTGACTTTC
CASSQERLAGGSSGANVLTF
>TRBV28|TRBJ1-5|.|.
TGTGCCAGCAGTTTGGGGAGGAATCAGCCCCAGCATTTT
CASSLGRNQPQHF
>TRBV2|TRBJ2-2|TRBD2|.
TGTGCCAGCAAAAGTAGCGGGGGCACCGGGGAGCTGTTTTTT
CASKSSGGTGELFF